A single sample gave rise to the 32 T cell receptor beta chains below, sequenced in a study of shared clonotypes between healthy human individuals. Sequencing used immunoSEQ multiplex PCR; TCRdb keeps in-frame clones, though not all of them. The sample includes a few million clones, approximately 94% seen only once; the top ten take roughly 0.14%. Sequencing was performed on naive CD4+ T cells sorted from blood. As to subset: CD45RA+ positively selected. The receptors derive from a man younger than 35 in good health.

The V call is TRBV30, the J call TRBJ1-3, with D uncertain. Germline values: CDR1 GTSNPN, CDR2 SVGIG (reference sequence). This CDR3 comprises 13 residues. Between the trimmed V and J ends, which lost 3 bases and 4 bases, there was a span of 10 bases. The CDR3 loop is CAWRALAGNTIYF. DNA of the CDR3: TGTGCCTGGAGGGCCCTAGCCGGAAACACCATATATTTT.

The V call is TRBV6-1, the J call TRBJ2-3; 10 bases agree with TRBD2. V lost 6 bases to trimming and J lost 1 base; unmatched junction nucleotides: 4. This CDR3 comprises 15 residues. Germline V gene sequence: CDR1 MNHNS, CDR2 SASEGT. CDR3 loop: CASRAGTSGTDTQYF. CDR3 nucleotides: TGTGCCAGCAGAGCAGGGACTAGCGGCACAGATACGCAGTATTTT.

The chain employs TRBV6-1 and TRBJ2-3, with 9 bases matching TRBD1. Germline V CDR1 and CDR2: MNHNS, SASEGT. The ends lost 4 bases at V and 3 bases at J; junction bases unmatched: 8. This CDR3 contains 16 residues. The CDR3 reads CASSVTGTGSTDTQYF. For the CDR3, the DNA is TGTGCCAGCAGTGTAACCGGGACAGGGTCGACAGATACGCAGTATTTT.

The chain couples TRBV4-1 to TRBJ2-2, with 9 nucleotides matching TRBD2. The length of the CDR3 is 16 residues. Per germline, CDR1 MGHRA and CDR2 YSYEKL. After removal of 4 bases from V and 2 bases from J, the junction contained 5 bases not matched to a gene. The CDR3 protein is CASSPRAGGNTGELFF. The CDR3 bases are TGCGCCAGCAGCCCACGAGCGGGGGGAAACACCGGGGAGCTGTTTTTT.

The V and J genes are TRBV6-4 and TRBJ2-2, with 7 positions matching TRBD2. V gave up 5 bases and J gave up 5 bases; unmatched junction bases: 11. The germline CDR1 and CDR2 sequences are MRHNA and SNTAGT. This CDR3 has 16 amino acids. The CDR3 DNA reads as TGTGCCAGCAGTCACGTCGGGACTACTAAAACCGGGGAGCTGTTTTTT. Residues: CASSHVGTTKTGELFF.

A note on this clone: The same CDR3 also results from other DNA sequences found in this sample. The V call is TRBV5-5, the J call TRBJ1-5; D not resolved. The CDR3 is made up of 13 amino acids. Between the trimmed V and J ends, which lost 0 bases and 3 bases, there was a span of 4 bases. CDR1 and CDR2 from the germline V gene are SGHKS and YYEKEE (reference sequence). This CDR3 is CASSLEANQPQHF. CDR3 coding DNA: TGTGCCAGCAGCTTGGAGGCCAATCAGCCCCAGCATTTT.

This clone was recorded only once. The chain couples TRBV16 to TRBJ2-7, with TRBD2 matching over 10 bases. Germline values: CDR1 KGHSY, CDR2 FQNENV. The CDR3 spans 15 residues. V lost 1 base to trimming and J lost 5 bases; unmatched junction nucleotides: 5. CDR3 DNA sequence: TGTGCCAGCAGCCAATTGCCCCTAGCGGGAGACGAGCAGTACTTC. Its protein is CASSQLPLAGDEQYF.

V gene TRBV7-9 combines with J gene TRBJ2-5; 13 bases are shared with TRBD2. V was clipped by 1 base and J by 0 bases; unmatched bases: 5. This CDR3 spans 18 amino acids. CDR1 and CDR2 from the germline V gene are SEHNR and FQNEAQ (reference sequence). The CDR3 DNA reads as TGTGCCAGCAGCTTAGGACTAGCGGGGGGCGGGTACCAAGAGACCCAGTACTTC. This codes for CASSLGLAGGGYQETQYF.

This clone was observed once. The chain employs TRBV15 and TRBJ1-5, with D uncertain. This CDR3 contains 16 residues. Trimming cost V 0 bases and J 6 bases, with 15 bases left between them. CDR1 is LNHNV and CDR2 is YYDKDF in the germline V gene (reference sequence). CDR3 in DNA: TGTGCCACCAGCAGAGATAAGCCCTCCGTCGGTCAGCCCCAGCATTTT. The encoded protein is CATSRDKPSVGQPQHF.

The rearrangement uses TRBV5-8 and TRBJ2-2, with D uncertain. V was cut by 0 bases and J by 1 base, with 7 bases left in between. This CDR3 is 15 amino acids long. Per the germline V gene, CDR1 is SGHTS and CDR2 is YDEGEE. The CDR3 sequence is CASSLGVKNTGELFF. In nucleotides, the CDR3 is TGTGCCAGCAGCTTGGGTGTGAAGAACACCGGGGAGCTGTTTTTT.

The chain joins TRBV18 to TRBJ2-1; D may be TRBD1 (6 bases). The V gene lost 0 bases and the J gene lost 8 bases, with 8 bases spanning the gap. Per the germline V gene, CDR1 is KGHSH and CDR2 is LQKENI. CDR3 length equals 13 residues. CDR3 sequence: CASSPPGADEQFF. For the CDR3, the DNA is TGTGCCAGCTCACCACCGGGGGCGGATGAGCAGTTCTTC.

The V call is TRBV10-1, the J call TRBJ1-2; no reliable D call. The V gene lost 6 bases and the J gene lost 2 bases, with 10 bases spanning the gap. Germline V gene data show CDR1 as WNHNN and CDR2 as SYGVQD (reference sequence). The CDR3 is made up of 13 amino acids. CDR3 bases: TGCGCCAGCAGCCCCCGAGGAAACTATGGCTACACCTTC. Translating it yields CASSPRGNYGYTF.

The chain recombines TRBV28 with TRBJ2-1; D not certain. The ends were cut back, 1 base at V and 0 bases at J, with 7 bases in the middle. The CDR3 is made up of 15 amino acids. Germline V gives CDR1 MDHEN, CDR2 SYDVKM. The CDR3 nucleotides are TGTGCCAGCAGTTTATCCGGGTTCTCCTACAATGAGCAGTTCTTC. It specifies CASSLSGFSYNEQFF.

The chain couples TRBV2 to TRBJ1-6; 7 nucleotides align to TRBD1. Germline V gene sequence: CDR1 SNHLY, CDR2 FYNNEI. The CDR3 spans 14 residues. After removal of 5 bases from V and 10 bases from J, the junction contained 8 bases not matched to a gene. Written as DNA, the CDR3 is TGTGCCAGCAGTAAAGACAGGGCCGGCTCACCCCTCCACTTT. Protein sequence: CASSKDRAGSPLHF.

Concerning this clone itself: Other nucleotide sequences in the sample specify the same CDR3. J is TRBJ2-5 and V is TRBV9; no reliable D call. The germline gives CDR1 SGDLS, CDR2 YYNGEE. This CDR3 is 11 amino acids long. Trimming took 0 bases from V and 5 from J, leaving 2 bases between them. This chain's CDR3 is CASSVDETQYF. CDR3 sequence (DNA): TGTGCCAGCAGCGTAGACGAGACCCAGTACTTC.

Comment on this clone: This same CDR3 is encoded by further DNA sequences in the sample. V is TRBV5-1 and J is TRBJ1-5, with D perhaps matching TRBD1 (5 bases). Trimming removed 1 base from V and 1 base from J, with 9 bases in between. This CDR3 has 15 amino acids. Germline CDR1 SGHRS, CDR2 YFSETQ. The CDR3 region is CASSLTGGSNQPQHF. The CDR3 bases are TGCGCCAGCAGCTTGACAGGAGGGAGCAATCAGCCCCAGCATTTT.

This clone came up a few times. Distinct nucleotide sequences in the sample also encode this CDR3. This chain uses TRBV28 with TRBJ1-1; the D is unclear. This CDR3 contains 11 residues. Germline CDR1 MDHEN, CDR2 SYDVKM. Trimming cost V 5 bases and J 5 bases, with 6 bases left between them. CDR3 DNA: TGTGCCAGCAGTCTCCGAACTGAAGCTTTCTTT. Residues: CASSLRTEAFF.

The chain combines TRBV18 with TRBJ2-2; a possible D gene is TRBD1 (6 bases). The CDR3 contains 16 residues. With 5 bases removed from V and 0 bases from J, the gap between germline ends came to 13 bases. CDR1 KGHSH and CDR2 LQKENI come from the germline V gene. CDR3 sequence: CASSSLTGSNTGELFF. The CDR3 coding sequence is TGTGCCAGCTCATCTCTTACAGGGTCGAACACCGGGGAGCTGTTTTTT.

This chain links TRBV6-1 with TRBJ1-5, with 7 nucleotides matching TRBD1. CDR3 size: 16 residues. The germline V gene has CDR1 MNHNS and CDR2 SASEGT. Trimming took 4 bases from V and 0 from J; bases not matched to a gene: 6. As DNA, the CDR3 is TGTGCCAGCAGTGTAGGGACAGCTAATAGCAATCAGCCCCAGCATTTT. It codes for CASSVGTANSNQPQHF.

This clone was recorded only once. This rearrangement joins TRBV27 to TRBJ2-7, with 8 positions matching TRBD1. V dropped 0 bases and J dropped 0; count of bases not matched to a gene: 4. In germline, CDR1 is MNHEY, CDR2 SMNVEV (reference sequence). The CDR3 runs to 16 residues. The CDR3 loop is CASSLSPGTGSYEQYF. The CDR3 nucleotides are TGTGCCAGCAGTTTATCCCCCGGGACAGGCTCCTACGAGCAGTACTTC.

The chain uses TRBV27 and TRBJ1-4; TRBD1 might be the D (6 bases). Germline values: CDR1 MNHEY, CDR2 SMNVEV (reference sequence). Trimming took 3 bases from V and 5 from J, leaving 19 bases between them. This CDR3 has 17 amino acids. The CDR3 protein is CASSLVSTGTRNEKLFF. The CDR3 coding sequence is TGTGCCAGCAGTTTGGTCTCGACCGGGACAAGAAATGAAAAACTGTTTTTT.

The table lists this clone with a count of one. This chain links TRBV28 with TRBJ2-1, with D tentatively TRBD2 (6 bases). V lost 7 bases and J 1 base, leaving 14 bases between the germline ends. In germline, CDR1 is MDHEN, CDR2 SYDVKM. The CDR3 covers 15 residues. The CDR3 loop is CASIFSGGSYNEQFF. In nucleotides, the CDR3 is TGTGCCAGCATCTTTAGCGGAGGGTCCTACAATGAGCAGTTCTTC.

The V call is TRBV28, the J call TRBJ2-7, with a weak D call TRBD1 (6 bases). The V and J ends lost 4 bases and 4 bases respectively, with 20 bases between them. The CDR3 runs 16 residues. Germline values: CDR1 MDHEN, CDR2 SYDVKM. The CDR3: CASSSQGLGKAYEQYF. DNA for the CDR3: TGTGCCAGCAGTTCCCAGGGGTTGGGTAAAGCGTACGAGCAGTACTTC.

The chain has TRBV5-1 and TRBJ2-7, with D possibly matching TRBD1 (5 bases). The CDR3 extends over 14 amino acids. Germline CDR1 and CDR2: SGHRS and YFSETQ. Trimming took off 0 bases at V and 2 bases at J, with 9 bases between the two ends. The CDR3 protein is CASSLGSRAYEQYF. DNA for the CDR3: TGCGCCAGCAGCTTGGGGAGCAGGGCCTACGAGCAGTACTTC. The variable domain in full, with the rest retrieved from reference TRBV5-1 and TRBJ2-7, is KAGVTQTPRYLIKTRGQQVTLSCSPISGHRSVSWYQQTPGQGLQFLFEYFSETQRNKGNFPGRFSGRQFSNSRSEMNVSTLELGDSALYLCASSLGSRAYEQYFGPGTRLTVT.

In nucleotides, the CDR3 is TGTGCCATAGGAAAGGGACTCTCGCTAGTCACAGATACGCAGTATTTT. Amino acids: CAIGKGLSLVTDTQYF. The chain carries TRBV10-3 and TRBJ2-3; weak D call: TRBD2 (6 bases). The V end was cut by 9 bases, the J end by 2 bases, with 21 bases between. CDR1 is ENHRY and CDR2 is SYGVKD in the germline V gene. The CDR3 consists of 16 residues.

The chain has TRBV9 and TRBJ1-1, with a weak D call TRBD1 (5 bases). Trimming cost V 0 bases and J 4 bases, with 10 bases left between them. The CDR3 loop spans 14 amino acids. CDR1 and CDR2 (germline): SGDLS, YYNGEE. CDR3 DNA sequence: TGTGCCAGCAGCGTAGCAGGGAGCGTCACTGAAGCTTTCTTT. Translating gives CASSVAGSVTEAFF.

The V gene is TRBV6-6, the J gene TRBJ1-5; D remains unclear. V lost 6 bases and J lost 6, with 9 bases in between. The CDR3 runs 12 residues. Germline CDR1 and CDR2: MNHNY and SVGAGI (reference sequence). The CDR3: CASRREGQPQHF. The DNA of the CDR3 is TGTGCCAGCAGGCGCGAGGGTCAGCCCCAGCATTTT.

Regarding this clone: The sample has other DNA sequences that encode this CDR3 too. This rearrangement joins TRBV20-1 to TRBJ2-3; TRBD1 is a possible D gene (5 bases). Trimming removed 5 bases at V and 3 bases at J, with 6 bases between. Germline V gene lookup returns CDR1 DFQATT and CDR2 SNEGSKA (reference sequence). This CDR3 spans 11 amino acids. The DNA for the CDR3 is TGCAGTGCTGGACATACAGATACGCAGTATTTT. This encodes CSAGHTDTQYF.

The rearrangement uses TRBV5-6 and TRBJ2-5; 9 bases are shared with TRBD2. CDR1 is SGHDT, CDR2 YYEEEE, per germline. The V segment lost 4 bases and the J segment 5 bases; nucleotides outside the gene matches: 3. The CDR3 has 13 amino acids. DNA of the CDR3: TGTGCCAGCAGCATAGCGGGAGTGGAGACCCAGTACTTC. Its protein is CASSIAGVETQYF. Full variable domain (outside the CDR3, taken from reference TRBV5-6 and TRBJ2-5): DAGVTQSPTHLIKTRGQQVTLRCSPKSGHDTVSWYQQALGQGPQFIFQYYEEEERQRGNFPDRFSGHQFPNYSSELNVNALLLGDSALYLCASSIAGVETQYFGPGTRLLVL.

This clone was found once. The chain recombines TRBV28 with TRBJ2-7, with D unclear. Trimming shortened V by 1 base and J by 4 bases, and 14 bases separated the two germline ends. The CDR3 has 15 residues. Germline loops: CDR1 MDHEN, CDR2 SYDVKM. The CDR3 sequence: CASSLYFGPIYEQYF. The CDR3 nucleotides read TGTGCCAGCAGTTTATATTTCGGACCAATTTACGAGCAGTACTTC.

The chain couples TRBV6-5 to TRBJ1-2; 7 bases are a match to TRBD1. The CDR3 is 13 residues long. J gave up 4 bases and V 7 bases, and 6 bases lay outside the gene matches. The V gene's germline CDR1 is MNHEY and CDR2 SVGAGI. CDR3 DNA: TGTGCCAGCATGGGAGGGGGCGGCTATGGCTACACCTTC. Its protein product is CASMGGGGYGYTF.

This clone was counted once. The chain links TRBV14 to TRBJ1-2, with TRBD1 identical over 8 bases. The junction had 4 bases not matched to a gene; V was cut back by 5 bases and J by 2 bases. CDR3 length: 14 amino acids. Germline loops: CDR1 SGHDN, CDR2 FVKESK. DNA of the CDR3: TGTGCCAGCAGCAAGGACAGGGAGAACTATGGCTACACCTTC. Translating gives CASSKDRENYGYTF.